What follows describes a single TCR beta chain. The target antigen is unknown. This entry comes from a study of T cell responses to AZD1222 COVID-19 vaccine. Overall study findings and caveats: Baseline serology detected seropositivity in only six AZD1222 recipients. Among vaccine-associated CD4 TCRs, coverage spanned spike, with dominance at 160-218 and 743-854. Spike-specific TCR breadth rose after two AZD1222 doses, and depth rose as well. Repertoire sampling was restricted to post-peak T cell response timepoints.

Assay: immunoSEQ multiplex PCR; the TCRdb copy retains only in-frame clones and omits some. Here the sample spans about 110,000 clones, 82% being singletons. CDR3 length: 14 amino acids. Between the trimmed V and J ends, which lost 3 bases and 3 bases, there was a span of 11 bases. Germline V gene data show CDR1 as MGHRA and CDR2 as YSYEKL. V and J are TRBV4-1 and TRBJ1-2; D is ambiguous. This receptor was obtained from an adult in good health. This specimen was peripheral blood, taken on day 0 of AZD1222 vaccination. The CDR3 spells CASSHMDADYGYTF. The CDR3 nucleotides are TGCGCCAGCAGCCATATGGACGCAGACTATGGCTACACCTTC.